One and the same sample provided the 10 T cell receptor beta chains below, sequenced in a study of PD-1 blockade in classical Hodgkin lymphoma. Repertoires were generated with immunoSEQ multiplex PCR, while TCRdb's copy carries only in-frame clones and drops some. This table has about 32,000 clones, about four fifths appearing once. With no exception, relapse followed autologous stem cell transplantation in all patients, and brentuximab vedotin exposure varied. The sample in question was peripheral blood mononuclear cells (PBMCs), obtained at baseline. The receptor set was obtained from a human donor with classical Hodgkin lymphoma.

CDR3 sequence reads: CASSGGWMYNEQFF. The CDR3 region has the DNA TGTGCCAGCAGCGGGGGATGGATGTACAATGAGCAGTTCTTC. The chain joins TRBV11-2 to TRBJ2-1, with D perhaps matching TRBD1 or TRBD2 (5 bases each). V was trimmed by 5 bases and J by 4 bases, leaving 12 bases between them. This CDR3 has 14 residues. Germline assignment: CDR1 SGHAT and CDR2 FQNNGV.

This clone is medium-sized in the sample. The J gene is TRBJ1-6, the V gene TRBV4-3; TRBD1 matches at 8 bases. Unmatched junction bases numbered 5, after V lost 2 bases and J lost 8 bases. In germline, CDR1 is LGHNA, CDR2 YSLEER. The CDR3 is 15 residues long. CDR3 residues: CASSQFSTGDSPLHF. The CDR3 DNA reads TGCGCCAGCAGCCAATTCTCGACAGGGGATTCACCCCTCCACTTT.

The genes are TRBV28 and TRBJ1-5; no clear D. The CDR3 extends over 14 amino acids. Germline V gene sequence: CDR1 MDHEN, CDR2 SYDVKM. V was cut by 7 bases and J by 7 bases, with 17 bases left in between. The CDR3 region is CASTPGGGEQPQHF. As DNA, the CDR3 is TGTGCCAGCACCCCCGGAGGAGGAGAGCAGCCCCAGCATTTT. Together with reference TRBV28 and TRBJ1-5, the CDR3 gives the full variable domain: DVKVTQSSRYLVKRTGEKVFLECVQDMDHENMFWYRQDPGLGLRLIYFSYDVKMKEKGDIPEGYSVSREKKERFSLILESASTNQTSMYLCASTPGGGEQPQHFGDGTRLSIL.

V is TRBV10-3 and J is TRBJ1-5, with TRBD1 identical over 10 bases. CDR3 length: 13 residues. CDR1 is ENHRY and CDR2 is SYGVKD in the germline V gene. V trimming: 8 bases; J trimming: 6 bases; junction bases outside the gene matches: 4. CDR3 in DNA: TGTGCCATCGGCGGACAGGGGGGTCAGCCCCAGCATTTT. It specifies CAIGGQGGQPQHF.

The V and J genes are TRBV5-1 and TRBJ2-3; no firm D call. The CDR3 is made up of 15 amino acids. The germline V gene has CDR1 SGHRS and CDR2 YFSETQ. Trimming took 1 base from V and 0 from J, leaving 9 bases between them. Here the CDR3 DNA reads TGCGCCAGCAGCTTGATGGGTACAAGCACAGATACGCAGTATTTT. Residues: CASSLMGTSTDTQYF.

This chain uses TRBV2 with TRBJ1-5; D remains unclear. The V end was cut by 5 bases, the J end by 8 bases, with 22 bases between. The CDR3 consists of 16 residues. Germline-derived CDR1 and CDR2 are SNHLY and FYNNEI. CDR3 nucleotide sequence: TGTGCCAGCAGTTCCCGAGGGATGGTTGGTATCGAGCCCCAGCATTTT. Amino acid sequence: CASSSRGMVGIEPQHF.

This chain's CDR3 is CASSLEGDRPPGNTIYF. The CDR3 DNA sequence: TGTGCCAGCAGCTTGGAGGGGGACAGGCCACCTGGAAACACCATATATTTT. The V gene is TRBV5-5, the J gene TRBJ1-3; 8 bases match TRBD1. In germline, CDR1 is SGHKS, CDR2 YYEKEE (reference sequence). This CDR3 is built from 17 residues. V dropped 0 bases and J dropped 2; count of bases not matched to a gene: 7.

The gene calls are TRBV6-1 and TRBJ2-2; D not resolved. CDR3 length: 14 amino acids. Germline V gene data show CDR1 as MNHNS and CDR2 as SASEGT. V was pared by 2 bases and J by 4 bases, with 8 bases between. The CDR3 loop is CASSESGVTGELFF. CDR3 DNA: TGTGCCAGCAGTGAATCTGGCGTCACCGGGGAGCTGTTTTTT.

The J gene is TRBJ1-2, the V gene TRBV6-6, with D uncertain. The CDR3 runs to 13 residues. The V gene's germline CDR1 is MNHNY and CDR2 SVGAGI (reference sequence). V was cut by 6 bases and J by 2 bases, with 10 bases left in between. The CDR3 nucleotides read TGTGCCAGCAGAACTACAACGAACTATGGCTACACCTTC. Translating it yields CASRTTTNYGYTF.

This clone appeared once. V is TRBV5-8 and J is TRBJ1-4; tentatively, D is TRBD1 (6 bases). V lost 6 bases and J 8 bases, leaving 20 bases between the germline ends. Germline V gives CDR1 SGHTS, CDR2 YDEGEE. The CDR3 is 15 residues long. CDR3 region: CASNMARGAGEKLFF. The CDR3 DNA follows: TGTGCCAGCAACATGGCGAGGGGGGCCGGGGAAAAACTGTTTTTT.